Below, one TCR beta chain is given with its context. The antigen it binds to is not known. No base quality values were provided; no much bigger clone lies one nucleotide off. Each collaborating institution followed its own protocols to collect whole blood in K2EDTA tubes. Collaborator samples were shipped for TCRbeta analysis as frozen whole blood, isolated PBMCs, or DNA extracted from either sample type. Including the terminal cysteine and phenylalanine, the CDR3 comprises 17 residues. The CDR3 DNA has 51 bases and is translated from base 1. V is trimmed back by 3 bases and J by 10 bases, and the junction contains 17 bases that no gene match accounts for. In the germline V gene (reference sequence), CDR1 corresponds to LGHDT and CDR2 to YNNKEL. TCRbeta CDR3 regions were amplified from genomic DNA using the immunoSEQ Assay, a bias-controlled multiplex PCR. Per the original workflow: Within the assay, amplification of reference gene primers was used to estimate how many nucleated cells each sample contained. Sequence reads were collapsed and filtered to measure the absolute abundance of every unique TCRbeta CDR3 rearrangement. For each sample, productive Simpson clonality was calculated as the square root of Simpson's diversity index over productive rearrangements. TCRdb limited this immuneACCESS table to in-frame rearrangements with V and J called. A share of clones is missing; checked studies link under half to unresolved V genes, and the rest is unexplained. V, J and clone size derive from that table, while D and trimming were established from the DNA sequence. The sample records over 35,000 clones, over 85% of which are singletons. The leading ten clones occupy 15% to 20% of the sample.

This sample was taken from a study of blood T cell repertoires in COVID-19 (dated by TCRdb to about 2020). Notes on the research overall: Samples covering the acute and convalescent phases of COVID-19 were provided by collaborators in the United States, Italy and Spain. The repertoires were made available in a free public database intended to serve as a resource for research on the immune response to SARS-CoV-2. The dataset comprised deeply sampled blood TCRbeta repertoires from subjects exposed to, actively infected with, or recovered from COVID-19. Nearly every sample came with metadata listing a de-identified subject ID, COVID-19 status, age in years and sex. The samples were drawn from two sources: the first 160 participants of the ongoing ImmuneRACE study, and about 1,300 subjects contributed by 6 global collaborators. HLA class I and class II types, where available, came from metadata supplied by the sample provider rather than from assay-based typing. The prospective study material was composed of cDNA or gDNA derived from T cells, B-cell-depleted T cells, or PBMCs.

The investigation overall reported the following: The quantity of clinical and demographic metadata differed by source and by participant and was supplied without curation.

Sequencing input: peripheral blood. This TCR was recovered from a man in his 70s with active COVID-19. The chain uses TRBV3-1 (or the pseudogene TRBV3-2) and TRBJ1-4; TRBD1 lines up with 7 middle nucleotides. The sequence in DNA is TGTGCCAGCAGCCACAAAACCGGACAGGCGGATCGGGGAAAACTGTTTTTT. Translated, this is CASSHKTGQADRGKLFF.